The source of this T cell receptor beta chain is a study of post-analysis software for immune sequencing data. Carried by the TCR beta cDNA libraries were unique molecular identifiers. TCRdb fed the PCR reads into MiXCR, producing one record per CDR3 protein. The table has about 380,000 distinct CDR3 sequences, less than 40% seen once. Study-level results: Among roughly five TRBV segments more frequent in patients than controls were TRBV5-6, TRBV5-1 and TRBV20-1.

Notes on this clonotype: The antigen remains undetermined.

This CDR3 is 12 amino acids long. The chain links TRBV12-3 or TRBV12-4 to TRBJ2-5; 8 bases map to TRBD2. Judging by the DNA end, TRBJ2-7 fits better; the J call may be wrong. The material sequenced was blood. The source of this sequence is a girl aged 5-17 years with multiple sclerosis. CDR3 in amino acids: CASSMTSDEQYF. In DNA form, the CDR3 reads TGTGCCAGCAGCATGACTAGCGACGAGCAGTACTTC.